This TCR beta chain was identified in a study of Graves' ophthalmopathy and Graves' hyperthyroidism. This clonotype was seen at least ten times. Its antigen is still unknown. All donors with ophthalmopathy were recorded as having moderate-to-severe activity, CAS ≥3, NOSPECS ≥4 and a duration under 3 months. Excluded: other autoimmune disease, uncontrolled infection, pregnancy or lactation. Amplification targeted the TCR beta CDR3 regions, with RNA transcripts as the source material. Scientists carried out first-round RT-PCR using HTBI primers and then a second-round multiplex PCR. One entry per CDR3 protein, called by TCRdb with MiXCR from the multiplex PCR reads. This table holds 350,000 or so distinct CDR3 sequences, under 20% found once. Whole-study results and caveats: Also, most clonotypes expanded in the thyroid above 0.001 frequency appeared in blood.

The sequenced sample was peripheral blood. The source of this sequence is an adult man with Graves' ophthalmopathy.

This CDR3 is CASRSLGVSGYTF. The CDR3 nucleotides are TGTGCCAGCAGATCACTGGGGGTCTCGGGCTACACCTTC. The V gene is TRBV2, the J gene TRBJ1-2; D is perhaps TRBD1 (5 bases). Germline CDR1 SNHLY, CDR2 FYNNEI. Trimming shortened V by 6 bases and J by 8 bases, and 16 bases separated the two germline ends. The CDR3 spans 13 residues.